This TCR beta chain was sequenced during a study of shared clonotypes between healthy human individuals. The CDR3 is 14 amino acids. Trimming removed 4 bases from V and 7 bases from J; junction bases left unmatched: 7. Germline CDR1 MRHNA, CDR2 SNTAGT. Data came from immunoSEQ multiplex PCR; TCRdb stores just in-frame clones and leaves some out. This repertoire shows approximately 2.5 million clones, roughly nine tenths found once; its top ten account for over 0.12%. V is TRBV6-4 and J is TRBJ1-2; 9 positions match TRBD1. Sequenced: naive CD4+ T cells sorted from blood. The sample's subset: CD45RA+ positively selected. The TCR comes from a man aged 18 to 30 in good health. CDR3 in DNA: TGTGCCAGCAGTGCCCAACAGGGGGCCGGTGGCTACACCTTC. Its protein product is CASSAQQGAGGYTF.